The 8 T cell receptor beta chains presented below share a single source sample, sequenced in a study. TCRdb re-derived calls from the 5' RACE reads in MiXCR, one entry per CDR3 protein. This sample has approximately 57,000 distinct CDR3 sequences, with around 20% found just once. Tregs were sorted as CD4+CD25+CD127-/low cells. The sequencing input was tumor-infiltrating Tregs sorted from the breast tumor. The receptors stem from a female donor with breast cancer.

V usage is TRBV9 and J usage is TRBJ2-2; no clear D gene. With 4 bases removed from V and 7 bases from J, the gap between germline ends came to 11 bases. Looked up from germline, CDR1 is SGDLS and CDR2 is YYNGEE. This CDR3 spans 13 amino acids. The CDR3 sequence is CASSLTRRGELFF. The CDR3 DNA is TGTGCCAGCAGCCTAACAAGGCGCGGGGAGCTGTTTTTT.

Here the CDR3 DNA reads TGTGCCAGCAGCTTAAGCTTCGGCGGGAGGGAGAGTGAGCAGTTCTTC. Translation: CASSLSFGGRESEQFF. This chain joins TRBV11-2 and TRBJ2-1; 9 nucleotides line up with TRBD2. The CDR3 covers 16 residues. Germline V gene sequence: CDR1 SGHAT, CDR2 FQNNGV. V shed 2 bases and J 9 bases; nucleotides not matched to a gene: 11. The variable domain in full, with the rest retrieved from reference TRBV11-2 and TRBJ2-1, is EAGVAQSPRYKIIEKRQSVAFWCNPISGHATLYWYQQILGQGPKLLIQFQNNGVVDDSQLPKDRFSAERLKGVDSTLKIQPAKLEDSAVYLCASSLSFGGRESEQFFGPGTRLTVL.

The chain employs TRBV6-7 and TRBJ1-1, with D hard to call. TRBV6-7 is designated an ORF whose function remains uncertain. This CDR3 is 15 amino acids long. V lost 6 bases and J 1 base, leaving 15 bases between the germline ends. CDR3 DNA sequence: TGTGCCAGCAGGCCTACCCAGGACGGGAACACTGAAGCTTTCTTT. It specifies CASRPTQDGNTEAFF.

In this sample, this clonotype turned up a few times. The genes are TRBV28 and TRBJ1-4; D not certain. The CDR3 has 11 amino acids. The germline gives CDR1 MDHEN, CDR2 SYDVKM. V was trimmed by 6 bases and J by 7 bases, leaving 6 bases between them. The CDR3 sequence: CASSSGEKLFF. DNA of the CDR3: TGTGCCAGCAGCTCCGGTGAAAAACTGTTTTTT. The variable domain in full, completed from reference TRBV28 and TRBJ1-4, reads DVKVTQSSRYLVKRTGEKVFLECVQDMDHENMFWYRQDPGLGLRLIYFSYDVKMKEKGDIPEGYSVSREKKERFSLILESASTNQTSMYLCASSSGEKLFFGSGTQLSVL.

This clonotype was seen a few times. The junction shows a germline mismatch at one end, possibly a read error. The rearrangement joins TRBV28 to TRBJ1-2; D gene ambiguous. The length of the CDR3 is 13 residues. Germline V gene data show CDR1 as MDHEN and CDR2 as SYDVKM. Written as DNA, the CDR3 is TGTGCCAGCAGTTTCGATCCCTTACCACTCAGCGCCTTC. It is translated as CASSFDPLPLSAF.

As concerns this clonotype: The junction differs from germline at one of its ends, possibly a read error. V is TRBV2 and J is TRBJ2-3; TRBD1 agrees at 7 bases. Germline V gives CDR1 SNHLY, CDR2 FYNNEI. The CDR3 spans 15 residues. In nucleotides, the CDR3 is TGTGCCAGCAGTGTGGGGACAGTTAGCACAGGTACGCAGTATTTT. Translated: CASSVGTVSTGTQYF. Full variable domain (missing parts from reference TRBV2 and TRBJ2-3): EPEVTQTPSHQVTQMGQEVILRCVPISNHLYFYWYRQILGQKVEFLVSFYNNEISEKSEIFDDQFSVERPDGSNFTLKIRSTKLEDSAMYFCASSVGTVSTGTQYFGPGTRLTVL.

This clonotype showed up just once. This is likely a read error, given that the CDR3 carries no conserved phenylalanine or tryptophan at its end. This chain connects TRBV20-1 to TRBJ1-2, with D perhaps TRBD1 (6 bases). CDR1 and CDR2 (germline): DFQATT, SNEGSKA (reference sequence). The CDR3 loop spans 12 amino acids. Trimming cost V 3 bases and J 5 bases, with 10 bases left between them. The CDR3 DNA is TGCAGTGCTAGCGGTCAGGGGTATGGCTACACCTCC. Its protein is CSASGQGYGYTS.

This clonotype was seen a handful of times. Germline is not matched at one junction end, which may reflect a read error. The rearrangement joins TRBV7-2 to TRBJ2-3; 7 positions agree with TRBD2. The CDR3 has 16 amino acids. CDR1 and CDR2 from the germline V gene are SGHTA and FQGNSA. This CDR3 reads CASTLWGTTSTGTQYF. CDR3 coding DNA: TGTGCCAGCACCTTGTGGGGGACTACAAGCACAGGTACGCAGTATTTT.